This entry describes one T cell receptor (beta chain). The entry originates in a study of CD4+ T cells in melanoma. This CDR3 region has 16 residues. The ends were cut back, 3 bases at V and 11 bases at J, with 25 bases in the middle. Per germline, CDR1 SNHLY and CDR2 FYNNEI. Using immunoSEQ multiplex PCR, the repertoire was profiled, and TCRdb retains in-frame clones only, with some absent. The sample has 9,500 to 13,000 clones; 65% to 75% are singletons. The sequence was obtained from a human donor with melanoma. This sequence joins TRBV2 and TRBJ1-1; D gene ambiguous. Sequences were obtained from cells from a culture (not recorded whether cultured in vitro). CDR3 region: CASSDAPWAGEAFAFF. Here the CDR3 DNA reads TGTGCCAGCAGTGATGCCCCTTGGGCGGGTGAGGCTTTCGCTTTCTTT.